The 14 T cell receptor beta chains below were found in one sample sequenced in a study of neurological immune-mediated disorders. MiXCR, run by TCRdb on the 5' RACE reads, gives a single entry per CDR3 protein. Among fewer than 90,000 distinct CDR3 sequences listed, 9% to 12% were seen once. Sequenced sample: PBMCs. These receptors came from a man aged 35-49 years in good health.

This clonotype was found many times. The chain joins TRBV5-5 to TRBJ2-3; 9 nucleotides match TRBD2. V was clipped by 3 bases and J by 2 bases; unmatched bases: 7. This CDR3 has 16 residues. Germline lookup yields CDR1 SGHKS and CDR2 YYEKEE (reference sequence). CDR3 nucleotide sequence: TGTGCCAGCAGCTCCAGCGGGAGGCGAAACACAGATACGCAGTATTTT. This gives the protein CASSSSGRRNTDTQYF.

The V and J genes are TRBV18 and TRBJ2-7; TRBD2 might be the D (5 bases). This CDR3 is 14 amino acids long. Deletions cut 3 bases from V and 1 base from J, with 10 bases between. Germline V CDR1 and CDR2: KGHSH, LQKENI. For the CDR3, the DNA is TGTGCCAGCTCACCCTCCGGGAATTCCTACGAGCAGTACTTC. It translates to CASSPSGNSYEQYF.

This clonotype counts as medium-sized. The chain recombines TRBV5-6 with TRBJ2-3, with 12 nucleotides matching TRBD2. CDR3 length: 15 amino acids. V lost 4 bases to trimming and J lost 5 bases; unmatched junction nucleotides: 5. CDR1 is SGHDT, CDR2 YYEEEE, per germline. CDR3: CASSLRLAGEDTQYF. CDR3 bases: TGTGCCAGCAGCCTAAGACTAGCGGGAGAAGATACGCAGTATTTT.

Remarks on this clonotype: Compared with germline, one end of the junction differs, possibly owing to a read error. The chain links TRBV7-3 to TRBJ2-5, with D possibly being TRBD2 (7 bases). From germline, CDR1 is SGHTA and CDR2 FQGTGA. The CDR3 covers 14 residues. This chain's CDR3 is CASSLGGGRETHCF. CDR3 in DNA: TGTGCCAGCAGCTTAGGGGGGGGCCGGGAGACCCATTGCTTC. Based on the CDR3 plus reference TRBV7-3 and TRBJ2-5, the full variable domain is GAGVSQTPSNKVTEKGKYVELRCDPISGHTALYWYRQSLGQGPEFLIYFQGTGAADDSGLPNDRFFAVRPEGSVSTLKIQRTERGDSAVYLCASSLGGGRETHCFGPGTRLLVL.

At least ten counts were recorded for this clonotype. V gene TRBV21-1 combines with J gene TRBJ2-7; the D call in the table, TRBD2, was not verified against the DNA. TRBV21-1 is a listed pseudogene. CDR3 length: 17 amino acids. DNA for the CDR3: TGTGCCAGCACACGAGGGCGGGAGAAGTTAGAATTAGACGAGCAGTACTTC. Residues: CASTRGREKLELDEQYF.

This clonotype was observed many times. The genes are TRBV9 and TRBJ2-1; D may correspond to TRBD1 or TRBD2 (5 bases each). In germline, CDR1 is SGDLS, CDR2 YYNGEE. The CDR3 is 14 amino acids. Trimming left V 0 bases short and J 5 bases short, with 9 bases between. CDR3 coding DNA: TGTGCCAGCAGCGTAGGGGACGGCAACAATGAGCAGTTCTTC. Translating it yields CASSVGDGNNEQFF.

This clonotype was counted many times. The rearrangement joins TRBV5-1 to TRBJ2-5; 8 bases align to TRBD1. CDR1 is SGHRS and CDR2 is YFSETQ in the germline V gene. The junction had 9 bases not matched to a gene; V was cut back by 0 bases and J by 5 bases. The CDR3 runs to 16 residues. The CDR3 DNA reads TGCGCCAGCAGCTTGGAGGGGATCCGGACAGGGGAGACCCAGTACTTC. Translating gives CASSLEGIRTGETQYF.

This clonotype was detected ten times or more. The chain recombines TRBV5-5 with TRBJ2-1; D not resolved. Germline V gene data show CDR1 as SGHKS and CDR2 as YYEKEE (reference sequence). There are 15 residues in the CDR3. The V and J ends lost 4 bases and 0 bases respectively, with 11 bases between them. CDR3: CASSRAPSSYNEQFF. The CDR3, as DNA: TGTGCCAGCAGCCGAGCTCCGAGCTCCTACAATGAGCAGTTCTTC.

This clonotype has a count of ten or more. The chain is built from TRBV5-1 and TRBJ1-5; tentative D call: TRBD1 (6 bases). The germline CDR1 and CDR2 sequences are SGHRS and YFSETQ. V was clipped by 2 bases and J by 7 bases, with 25 bases between them. CDR3 size: 18 residues. This chain's CDR3 is CASSLEPGHPEKIQPQHF. DNA for the CDR3: TGCGCCAGCAGCTTAGAGCCGGGACACCCGGAAAAAATACAGCCCCAGCATTTT. Supplemented by reference TRBV5-1 and TRBJ1-5, the full variable domain reads KAGVTQTPRYLIKTRGQQVTLSCSPISGHRSVSWYQQTPGQGLQFLFEYFSETQRNKGNFPGRFSGRQFSNSRSEMNVSTLELGDSALYLCASSLEPGHPEKIQPQHFGDGTRLSIL.

This clonotype appeared a single time. The junction departs from the called germline gene at one end, perhaps through a read error. J is TRBJ1-5 and V is TRBV20-1; D is ambiguous. Germline V gene lookup returns CDR1 DFQATT and CDR2 SNEGSKA (reference sequence). The CDR3 is 15 residues long. The CDR3 DNA sequence: TGCAGTGCTAGATCCTGGCAGGTGAGCAATCAGCCCCATCATTTT. Protein: CSARSWQVSNQPHHF.

Many counts were recorded for this clonotype. The chain uses TRBV10-3 and TRBJ1-1; D uncertain. This CDR3 has 14 residues. The V gene lost 6 bases and the J gene lost 5 bases, with 16 bases spanning the gap. CDR1 ENHRY and CDR2 SYGVKD come from the germline V gene. CDR3 residues: CAISPRGGLTEAFF. The CDR3, as DNA: TGTGCCATCAGCCCTCGGGGAGGGTTGACTGAAGCTTTCTTT.

This clonotype has at least ten counts. V and J are TRBV6-1 and TRBJ1-2; D call uncertain. Trimming stripped 0 bases from V and 1 base from J, with 6 bases between. The CDR3 contains 14 residues. CDR1 and CDR2 (germline): MNHNS, SASEGT. CDR3 DNA: TGTGCCAGCAGTGAAGCGAAACATAACTATGGCTACACCTTC. Residues: CASSEAKHNYGYTF.

This clonotype was recorded many times. The chain is built from TRBV6-1 and TRBJ2-7; D not resolved. Per the germline V gene, CDR1 is MNHNS and CDR2 is SASEGT. Trimming took off 3 bases at V and 6 bases at J, with 3 bases between the two ends. CDR3 length equals 10 residues. This CDR3 reads CASSDGEQYF. CDR3 coding DNA: TGTGCCAGCAGTGACGGCGAGCAGTACTTC.

This clonotype was seen ten or more times. This chain uses TRBV5-1 with TRBJ2-3, with 9 bases fitting TRBD2. This CDR3 is 16 amino acids long. The V segment lost 5 bases and the J segment 3 bases; nucleotides outside the gene matches: 10. Germline V gene lookup returns CDR1 SGHRS and CDR2 YFSETQ. The CDR3 is CASRSRTSAATDTQYF. The CDR3 DNA reads as TGCGCCAGCAGGTCTCGGACTAGCGCGGCGACAGATACGCAGTATTTT.